This T cell receptor (beta chain) emerged from a study of cytomegalovirus exposure and HLA in healthy donors. Use of 60 Vbeta and 13 Jbeta primers characterized the PCR. Sequenced by immunoSEQ multiplex PCR; TCRdb stores in-frame clones only, minus some. This table has around 150,000 clones, roughly 80% appearing once. Remarks on this clone: The antigen is not known.

Study-level points and caveats: In a later analysis, a missense DCLRE1C variant was linked to TCR beta V- and J-gene trimming.

The V and J ends lost 3 bases and 2 bases, in that order; junction bases with no gene match: 6. The CDR3 is made up of 16 amino acids. Germline-derived CDR1 and CDR2 are SGHDN and FVKESK. This receptor was obtained from a middle-aged woman in good health and CMV-seronegative. This chain uses TRBV14 with TRBJ1-1; 10 bases map to TRBD1. Material: PBMCs. The DNA of the CDR3 is TGTGCCAGCAGCCATCGGAGGGACAGGGGAAACACTGAAGCTTTCTTT. Protein sequence: CASSHRRDRGNTEAFF.